This T cell receptor (beta chain) originates from a study of vaccination and CD4 T cells after COVID-19. The study sequenced cultured CD4+ T cell DNA using the Oncomine TCR Beta short-read assay. Genomic DNA extraction was carried out from cultured CD4+ T cells. Each CDR3 protein is one row after TCRdb ran MiXCR on the PCR reads. Here the sample spans around 26,000 distinct CDR3 sequences, 67% being singletons. Treatment here: 10-day PBMC culture with coronavirus spike peptide pools or control peptides (ViraFEST assay). After expanding antigen-specific T cells with peptide pools, ViraFEST sequenced their TCRs. Wells that each held around 2.1 million PBMCs were cultured with 7.5 to 10 IU/ml IL-2 and approximately 10 ug/ml peptide pools. V gave up 3 bases and J gave up 2 bases; unmatched junction bases: 6. The CDR3 contains 15 residues. Germline V lookup: CDR1 LNHDA, CDR2 SQIVND (reference sequence).

In this sample, this clonotype turned up once. The antigen remains unidentified. This TCR was sampled from a human donor who received a COVID-19 vaccine. The sequencing here drew on CD4+ T cells from blood, cultured in vitro, taken after SARS-CoV-2 vaccination. This chain uses TRBV19 with TRBJ1-2; TRBD1 matches at 7 bases. CDR3 DNA sequence: TGTGCCAGTAGTATTTCCCAGGGGGGGAACTATGGCTACACCTTC. It codes for CASSISQGGNYGYTF.